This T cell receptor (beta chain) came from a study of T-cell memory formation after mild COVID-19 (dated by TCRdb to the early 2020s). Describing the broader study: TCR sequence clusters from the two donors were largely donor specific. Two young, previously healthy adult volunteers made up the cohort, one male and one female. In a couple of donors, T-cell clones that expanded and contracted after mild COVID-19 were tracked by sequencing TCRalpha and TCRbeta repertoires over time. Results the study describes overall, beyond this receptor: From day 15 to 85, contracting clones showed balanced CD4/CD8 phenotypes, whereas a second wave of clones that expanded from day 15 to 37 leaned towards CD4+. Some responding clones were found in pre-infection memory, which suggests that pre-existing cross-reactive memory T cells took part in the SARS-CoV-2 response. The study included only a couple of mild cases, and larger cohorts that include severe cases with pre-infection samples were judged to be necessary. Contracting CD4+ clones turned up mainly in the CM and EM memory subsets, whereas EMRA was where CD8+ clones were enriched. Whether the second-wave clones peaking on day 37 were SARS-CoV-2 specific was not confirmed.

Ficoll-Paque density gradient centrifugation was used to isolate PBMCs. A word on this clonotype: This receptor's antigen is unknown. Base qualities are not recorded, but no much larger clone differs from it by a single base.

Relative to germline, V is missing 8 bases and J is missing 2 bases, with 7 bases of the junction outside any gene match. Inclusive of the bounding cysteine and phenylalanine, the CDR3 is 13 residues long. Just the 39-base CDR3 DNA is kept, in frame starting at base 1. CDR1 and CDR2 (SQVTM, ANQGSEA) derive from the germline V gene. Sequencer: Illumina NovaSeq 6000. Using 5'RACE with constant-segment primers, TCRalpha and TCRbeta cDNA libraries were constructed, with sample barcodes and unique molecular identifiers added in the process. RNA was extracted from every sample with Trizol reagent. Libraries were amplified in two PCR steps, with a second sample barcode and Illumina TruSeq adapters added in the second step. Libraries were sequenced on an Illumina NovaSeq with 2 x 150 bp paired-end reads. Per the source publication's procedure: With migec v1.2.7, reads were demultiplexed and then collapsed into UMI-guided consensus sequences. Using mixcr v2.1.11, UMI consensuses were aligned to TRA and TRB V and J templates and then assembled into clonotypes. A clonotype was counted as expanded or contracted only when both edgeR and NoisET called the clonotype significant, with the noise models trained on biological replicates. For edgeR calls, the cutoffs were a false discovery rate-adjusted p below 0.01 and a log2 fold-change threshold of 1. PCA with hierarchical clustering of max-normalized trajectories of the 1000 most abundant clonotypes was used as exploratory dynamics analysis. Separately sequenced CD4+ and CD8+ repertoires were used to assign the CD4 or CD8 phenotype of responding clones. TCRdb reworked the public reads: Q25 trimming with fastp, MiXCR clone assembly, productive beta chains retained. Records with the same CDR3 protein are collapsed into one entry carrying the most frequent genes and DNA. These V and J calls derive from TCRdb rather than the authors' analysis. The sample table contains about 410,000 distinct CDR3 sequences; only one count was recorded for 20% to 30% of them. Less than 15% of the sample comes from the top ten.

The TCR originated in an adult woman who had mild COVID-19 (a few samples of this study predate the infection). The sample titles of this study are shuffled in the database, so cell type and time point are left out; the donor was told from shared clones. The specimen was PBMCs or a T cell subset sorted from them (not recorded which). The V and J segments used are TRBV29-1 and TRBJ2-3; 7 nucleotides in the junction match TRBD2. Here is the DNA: TGCAGCCTGAGCGGGGAATCCACAGATACGCAGTATTTT. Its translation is CSLSGESTDTQYF.